The 10 T cell receptor beta chains reported below all come from one sample, sequenced in a study of T cells after posttransplantation cyclophosphamide. A marrow graft followed busulfan-fludarabine conditioning, with cyclophosphamide on days +3 and +4. Only in-frame clones appear in the TCRdb table, and some are missing; sequencing was by immunoSEQ multiplex PCR. The sample has 15,000 to 20,000 clones, 70% to 80% seen once. The source was CD8+ T cells sorted from PBMCs, collected just over 1,900 days after a stem cell transplant with posttransplant cyclophosphamide. These TCRs come from a female patient in her forties who received an allogeneic stem cell transplant from a related donor, was CMV-positive, and had no GVHD. T cells may partly derive from the graft donor.

The V and J genes are TRBV9 and TRBJ2-1; the D is unclear. Germline lookup yields CDR1 SGDLS and CDR2 YYNGEE. The CDR3 runs to 16 residues. V was pared by 5 bases and J by 0 bases, with 15 bases between. The CDR3 DNA is TGTGCCAGCAGTCTTTCTGGGCCCAGCTCCTACAATGAGCAGTTCTTC. Translating gives CASSLSGPSSYNEQFF.

The V and J genes are TRBV4-1 and TRBJ2-4; unclear D gene. Germline lookup yields CDR1 MGHRA and CDR2 YSYEKL. This CDR3 has 14 amino acids. Trimming took off 0 bases at V and 9 bases at J, with 12 bases between the two ends. CDR3 in amino acids: CASSQDRSFGIQYF. Written as DNA, the CDR3 is TGCGCCAGCAGCCAAGATCGGAGTTTTGGCATTCAGTACTTC.

V is TRBV6-5 and J is TRBJ2-1, with a tentative D call TRBD1 (7 bases). From germline, CDR1 is MNHEY and CDR2 SVGAGI. CDR3 length equals 14 residues. The V gene lost 2 bases and the J gene lost 3 bases, with 8 bases spanning the gap. The DNA of the CDR3 is TGTGCCAGCAGTTACCAGGGGGGCTACAATGAGCAGTTCTTC. Amino acids: CASSYQGGYNEQFF.

The chain is built from TRBV7-6 and TRBJ2-3; 9 bases are shared with TRBD1. In germline, CDR1 is SGHVS, CDR2 FNYEAQ. The CDR3 is 16 amino acids. Trimming at V came to 5 bases and at J to 7 bases, leaving 13 bases not matched to a gene. This chain's CDR3 is CASSPLGTGIINTQYF. CDR3 bases: TGTGCCAGCAGCCCCTTAGGGACAGGGATCATTAATACGCAGTATTTT.

The V gene is TRBV4-3, the J gene TRBJ2-1, with TRBD1 matching 8 bases. The CDR3 sequence is 18 residues long. V dropped 0 bases and J dropped 5; count of bases not matched to a gene: 12. CDR1 and CDR2 (germline): LGHNA, YSLEER. Here the CDR3 reads CASSQDREGTGHDNEQFF. CDR3 nucleotide sequence: TGCGCCAGCAGCCAAGATCGTGAAGGGACAGGCCACGACAATGAGCAGTTCTTC.

This rearrangement joins TRBV9 to TRBJ2-3, with TRBD1 identical over 8 bases. Unmatched junction bases numbered 6, after V lost 0 bases and J lost 0 bases. CDR1 and CDR2 from the germline V gene are SGDLS and YYNGEE. The CDR3 length is 17 residues. CDR3 sequence reads: CASSVEAAGGSTDTQYF. The CDR3 bases are TGTGCCAGCAGCGTAGAGGCGGCAGGGGGCAGCACAGATACGCAGTATTTT.

The chain combines TRBV16 with TRBJ2-3; weak D call: TRBD2 (6 bases). Germline lookup yields CDR1 KGHSY and CDR2 FQNENV. V shed 1 base and J shed 0 bases, with 14 bases lying between them. This CDR3 region has 17 residues. CDR3 amino acids: CASSQLLAGYSTDTQYF. As DNA, the CDR3 is TGTGCCAGCAGCCAATTATTGGCGGGATATAGCACAGATACGCAGTATTTT.

The J gene is TRBJ1-1, the V gene TRBV5-1; no firm D call. The CDR3 loop spans 15 amino acids. Trimming took 3 bases from V and 0 from J, leaving 12 bases between them. In germline, CDR1 is SGHRS, CDR2 YFSETQ. CDR3 protein: CASSSGEPMNTEAFF. The CDR3 region has the DNA TGCGCCAGCAGCTCCGGGGAGCCTATGAACACTGAAGCTTTCTTT.

The rearrangement links TRBV7-9 to TRBJ2-1; 7 nucleotides line up with TRBD1. Germline lookup yields CDR1 SEHNR and CDR2 FQNEAQ (reference sequence). This CDR3 has 16 amino acids. J lost 5 bases, V lost 2 bases, and 9 bases had no gene match. CDR3 sequence (DNA): TGTGCCAGCAGCTTAACTGGACAGGTCCCCAACAATGAGCAGTTCTTC. The encoded protein is CASSLTGQVPNNEQFF.

V and J are TRBV7-8 and TRBJ2-3, with D possibly matching TRBD2 (5 bases). Germline CDR1 SGHVS, CDR2 FQNEAQ. The CDR3 spans 13 residues. Trimming removed 2 bases from V and 6 bases from J, with 9 bases in between. The CDR3 region has the DNA TGTGCCAGCAGCTTATTGAGGGCTGATACGCAGTATTTT. It encodes CASSLLRADTQYF.